A selection of T cell receptor beta chains follows, all from one sample in a study of T cells in Graves' hyperthyroidism and ophthalmopathy. Via MiXCR, TCRdb re-called the multiplex PCR reads, giving one row per CDR3 protein. The sample has 450,000 to 600,000 distinct CDR3 sequences; less than 15% are singletons. Sequenced input: blood. Receptors originate from a woman in her thirties or forties with Graves' hyperthyroidism. CDR3s include the opening cysteine and the closing phenylalanine or tryptophan. A D gene is named only where the DNA matches it firmly. Clone size is given for some rows only: seen once, a few or many times, or a class if the clone is expanded.

clone_size,j_call,d_call,v_call,cdr3_nt,cdr3_aa
many,TRBJ2-5,TRBD2,TRBV5-5,TGTGCCAGCATCGAGCTTCGATTGACTAGCGGGAGAGCTGAGACCCAGTACTTC,CASIELRLTSGRAETQYF
NA,TRBJ2-2,TRBD2,TRBV3-1,TGTGCCAGCAGCCCCCCTTGGGGGGGCACCGGGGAGCTGTTTTTT,CASSPPWGGTGELFF
NA,TRBJ2-7,NA,TRBV30,TGTGCCTGGAGTTTGAGGGGACCTCGTTCCTACGAGCAGTACTTC,CAWSLRGPRSYEQYF
many,TRBJ1-5,NA,TRBV3-1,TGTGCCAGCAGCCAAGATGTAATGGGCAATCAGCCCCAGCATTTT,CASSQDVMGNQPQHF
few,TRBJ2-7,TRBD2,TRBV7-8,TGTGCCAGCAGCGTACCGGGACTAGCGGGGATCTCCTACGAGCAGTACTTC,CASSVPGLAGISYEQYF
many,TRBJ2-7,TRBD1,TRBV12-3/TRBV12-4,TGTGCCAGCAAGCGGACAGGGGAGAGGCGCGAGCAGTACTTC,CASKRTGERREQYF
few,TRBJ2-6,NA,TRBV5-1,TGCGCCAGCAGCTTGATGATGCACTCTGGGGCCAACGTCCTGACTTTC,CASSLMMHSGANVLTF
NA,TRBJ1-3,NA,TRBV14,TGTGCCAGCAGCCAATGGACAGCCTCCGGAAACACCATATATTTT,CASSQWTASGNTIYF
many,TRBJ2-7,TRBD2,TRBV7-9,TGTGCCAGCAGCTTAGCAGGTTTTCACGTAGCGGGCATGTACGAGCAGTACTTC,CASSLAGFHVAGMYEQYF
few,TRBJ2-1,NA,TRBV5-6,TGTGCCAGCAGCTCCGACGGACGGGGATACAATGAGCAGTTCTTC,CASSSDGRGYNEQFF
many,TRBJ1-1,NA,TRBV11-2,TGTGCCAGCAGCTTGGGTGAGACTGAAGCTTTCTTT,CASSLGETEAFF
few,TRBJ2-7,TRBD2,TRBV2,TGTGCCAGCAGCCAAGAGTTGCCTAGCGGGACCTACGAGCAGTACTTC,CASSQELPSGTYEQYF
many,TRBJ1-1,TRBD1,TRBV7-2,TGTGCCAGCAGCTTAAGGGGGCGCACGGGCACTGAAGCTTTCTTT,CASSLRGRTGTEAFF
NA,TRBJ1-1,NA,TRBV12-3/TRBV12-4,TGTGCCAGCAGACCGACGGGACATGGGGCTGAAGCTTTCTTT,CASRPTGHGAEAFF
many,TRBJ2-3,NA,TRBV2,TGTGCCAGCAGGGGCGGAGGGCCGACAGATACGCAGTATTTT,CASRGGGPTDTQYF
many,TRBJ2-1,NA,TRBV7-9,TGTGCCAGCAGCGGCCGTGACAGTCGGGAGCAGTTCTTC,CASSGRDSREQFF
few,TRBJ1-2,TRBD1,TRBV14,TGTGCCAGCAGCCAAGGAGGGGGACAGGGGGCGTCTGACTATGGCTACACCTTC,CASSQGGGQGASDYGYTF
many,TRBJ1-5,TRBD1,TRBV20-1,TGCAGTGCTTATACAGGGGGCAATCAGCCCCAGCATTTT,CSAYTGGNQPQHF
NA,TRBJ2-3,TRBD2,TRBV9,TGTGCCAGCAGCGTCAGCCGGACTAGCGGGATATCAGACACGCAGTATTTT,CASSVSRTSGISDTQYF
few,TRBJ2-1,NA,TRBV7-3,TGTGCCAGCAGCTTGTTCGGGGGGCTCTACAATGAGCAGTTCTTC,CASSLFGGLYNEQFF
NA,TRBJ1-1,TRBD1,TRBV11-3,TGTGCCAGCAGATCGGGACAGCTAACTGAAGCTTTCTTT,CASRSGQLTEAFF
many,TRBJ1-2,NA,TRBV3-1,TGTGCCAGCAGCCAACCGGGACTGATGACGGAGGGTGGCTACACCTTC,CASSQPGLMTEGGYTF
few,TRBJ2-1,NA,TRBV7-3,TGTGCCAGCAGCTTATGGCCGGCGGGGTCTCTCTACAATGAGCAGTTCTTC,CASSLWPAGSLYNEQFF
few,TRBJ2-1,NA,TRBV27,TGTGCCAGCAGTTTGCTCCCATCCGGACTCAATGAGCAGTTCTTC,CASSLLPSGLNEQFF
many,TRBJ1-1,NA,TRBV28,TGTGCCAGCAGTTTTGAGGGGACAACCGGAGCTTTCTTT,CASSFEGTTGAFF
NA,TRBJ2-5,NA,TRBV12-3/TRBV12-4,TGTGCCAGCAGTTCACAGGGTCCCTGGGAGACCCAGTACTTC,CASSSQGPWETQYF
many,TRBJ2-1,NA,TRBV20-1,TGCAGTGCTATTGGCCTCTCCTACAATGAGCAGTTCTTC,CSAIGLSYNEQFF